The rows below give T cell receptor beta chains drawn from one sample of a study of identical twins. TCRdb fed the 5' RACE reads into MiXCR, producing one record per CDR3 protein. Among 350,000 to 450,000 distinct CDR3 sequences listed, approximately 18% were seen once. Sequencing was performed on naive T cells sorted from blood. The source of these receptors is a man aged 50 or older in good health. CDR3s include the opening cysteine and the closing phenylalanine or tryptophan. Each record gives: V gene, J gene, D gene, clone size, CDR3 protein, CDR3 DNA. A D gene is named only where the DNA matches it firmly. Size values are once, few and many counts, or a class for expanded clones, and some rows have none.

V: TRBV18
J: TRBJ1-2
D: .
size: many
CDR3: CASSPQEKNYGYTF
DNA: TGTGCCAGCTCACCACAGGAAAAAAACTATGGCTACACCTTC

V: TRBV10-2
J: TRBJ2-3
D: .
size: .
CDR3: CASSVDLRDDTTDTQYF
DNA: TGCGCCAGCAGTGTAGACTTACGGGACGACACCACAGATACGCAGTATTTT

V: TRBV12-3/TRBV12-4
J: TRBJ2-5
D: TRBD2
size: few
CDR3: CASSLAGVGTQYF
DNA: TGTGCCAGCAGTTTGGCGGGAGTGGGGACCCAGTACTTC

V: TRBV18
J: TRBJ2-1
D: TRBD2
size: .
CDR3: CASSPEGRAYNEQFF
DNA: TGTGCCAGCTCACCGGAGGGGAGGGCCTACAATGAGCAGTTCTTC

V: TRBV20-1
J: TRBJ2-1
D: .
size: .
CDR3: CSASSADRQFF
DNA: TGCAGTGCTAGTAGTGCGGACCGCCAGTTCTTC

V: TRBV27
J: TRBJ2-6
D: .
size: many
CDR3: CASSPRRDGPSGANVLTF
DNA: TGTGCCAGCAGTCCACGTCGCGACGGACCCTCTGGGGCCAACGTCCTGACTTTC

V: TRBV7-2
J: TRBJ2-5
D: .
size: few
CDR3: CASSLVGYGRETQYF
DNA: TGTGCCAGCAGCTTAGTAGGTTACGGTCGAGAGACCCAGTACTTC

V: TRBV11-2
J: TRBJ1-2
D: TRBD1
size: many
CDR3: CASSLLGQGNGYTF
DNA: TGTGCCAGCAGCTTACTGGGACAGGGGAATGGCTACACCTTC

V: TRBV29-1
J: TRBJ1-1
D: TRBD1
size: few
CDR3: CSVEVEGAGTEAFF
DNA: TGCAGCGTTGAAGTGGAGGGGGCAGGGACTGAAGCTTTCTTT

V: TRBV11-2
J: TRBJ2-2
D: TRBD2
size: many
CDR3: CASSFSSGTGMNTGELFF
DNA: TGTGCCAGCAGCTTTTCGAGCGGGACTGGGATGAACACCGGGGAGCTGTTTTTT

V: TRBV27
J: TRBJ2-4
D: TRBD2
size: .
CDR3: CASSPTSGRAGGNIQYF
DNA: TGTGCCAGCAGCCCTACTAGCGGGAGGGCCGGGGGAAACATTCAGTACTTC

V: TRBV7-2
J: TRBJ1-2
D: .
size: few
CDR3: CASRTTRYGYTF
DNA: TGTGCCAGCAGGACGACGCGATATGGCTACACCTTC

V: TRBV12-3/TRBV12-4
J: TRBJ2-3
D: .
size: many
CDR3: CASTFRGRGLSTDTQYF
DNA: TGTGCCAGCACCTTTAGGGGGAGGGGACTCAGCACAGATACGCAGTATTTT

V: TRBV11-2
J: TRBJ2-1
D: .
size: .
CDR3: CASSINVRANEQFF
DNA: TGTGCCAGCAGCATAAACGTGAGGGCCAATGAGCAGTTCTTC

V: TRBV29-1
J: TRBJ2-7
D: TRBD2
size: many
CDR3: CSVRPPKAGEQYF
DNA: TGCAGCGTCCGCCCCCCCAAAGCGGGGGAGCAGTACTTC

V: TRBV5-1
J: TRBJ2-1
D: .
size: .
CDR3: CASSFEVRNEQFF
DNA: TGCGCCAGCAGCTTCGAGGTCAGGAATGAGCAGTTCTTC

V: TRBV9
J: TRBJ2-1
D: .
size: .
CDR3: CASSVEGGEGRNEQFF
DNA: TGTGCCAGCAGCGTAGAGGGGGGGGAGGGTCGCAATGAGCAGTTCTTC

V: TRBV7-9
J: TRBJ1-2
D: .
size: few
CDR3: CASSLGTAFGYTF
DNA: TGTGCCAGCAGCTTAGGAACGGCCTTCGGCTACACCTTC

V: TRBV30
J: TRBJ2-7
D: .
size: .
CDR3: CAWSPGSYEQYF
DNA: TGTGCCTGGAGCCCGGGATCCTACGAGCAGTACTTC

V: TRBV7-6
J: TRBJ1-3
D: .
size: few
CDR3: CASSLTRDFTSGNTIYF
DNA: TGTGCCAGCAGCTTAACTAGGGACTTTACCTCTGGAAACACCATATATTTT

V: TRBV7-2
J: TRBJ1-4
D: .
size: many
CDR3: CASSQQGLLATNEKLFF
DNA: TGTGCCAGCAGCCAGCAGGGACTCCTTGCAACTAATGAAAAACTGTTTTTT

V: TRBV12-3/TRBV12-4
J: TRBJ1-2
D: .
size: .
CDR3: CASSLNYGRSGYTF
DNA: TGTGCCAGCAGTTTAAACTACGGCCGGAGTGGCTACACCTTC

V: TRBV7-8
J: TRBJ2-7
D: TRBD1
size: .
CDR3: CASSFLRTGVPYEQYF
DNA: TGTGCCAGCAGCTTTCTGAGGACAGGGGTTCCCTACGAGCAGTACTTC

V: TRBV29-1
J: TRBJ2-1
D: .
size: many
CDR3: CSVATKVNRHSEQFF
DNA: TGCAGCGTTGCAACAAAGGTGAATAGGCACAGTGAGCAGTTCTTC

V: TRBV6-1
J: TRBJ2-6
D: .
size: .
CDR3: CASSPIATGTGANVLTF
DNA: TGTGCCAGCAGTCCAATCGCCACAGGGACTGGGGCCAACGTCCTGACTTTC

V: TRBV4-3
J: TRBJ2-1
D: TRBD2
size: few
CDR3: CASSQGWSGGAFEQFF
DNA: TGCGCCAGCAGCCAAGGGTGGAGCGGGGGGGCCTTTGAGCAGTTCTTC

V: TRBV5-6
J: TRBJ2-3
D: .
size: many
CDR3: CASSLRRVEVDTQYF
DNA: TGTGCCAGCAGCTTGCGCAGGGTAGAAGTAGATACGCAGTATTTT

V: TRBV28
J: TRBJ2-3
D: .
size: .
CDR3: CASSLPNGGPGTDTQYF
DNA: TGTGCCAGCAGCCTCCCGAACGGGGGCCCTGGCACAGATACGCAGTATTTT

V: TRBV4-3
J: TRBJ2-2
D: .
size: many
CDR3: CASSRTPQGRVGELFF
DNA: TGCGCCAGCAGCCGGACCCCTCAGGGGAGGGTCGGGGAGCTGTTTTTT

V: TRBV11-1
J: TRBJ2-7
D: .
size: few
CDR3: CASSFLVMVGGSHYEQYF
DNA: TGTGCCAGCAGCTTCCTAGTTATGGTTGGAGGAAGCCACTACGAGCAGTACTTC

V: TRBV5-5
J: TRBJ2-5
D: TRBD1
size: many
CDR3: CASSAGQGYQETQYF
DNA: TGTGCCAGCAGCGCCGGACAGGGCTACCAAGAGACCCAGTACTTC

V: TRBV6-5
J: TRBJ2-1
D: .
size: .
CDR3: CASSYDWANEQFF
DNA: TGTGCCAGCAGCTACGACTGGGCCAATGAGCAGTTCTTC

V: TRBV5-1
J: TRBJ2-3
D: TRBD2
size: .
CDR3: CASSEMGLAVTDTQYF
DNA: TGCGCCAGCAGCGAGATGGGCCTAGCGGTCACAGATACGCAGTATTTT

V: TRBV20-1
J: TRBJ2-5
D: .
size: .
CDR3: CSAIPGGLETQYF
DNA: TGCAGTGCTATCCCAGGGGGGTTGGAGACCCAGTACTTC

V: TRBV11-1
J: TRBJ1-1
D: .
size: once
CDR3: CASSPRGPSDPMNTEAFF
DNA: TGTGCCAGCAGCCCCCGGGGTCCATCAGACCCTATGAACACTGAAGCTTTCTTT

V: TRBV5-1
J: TRBJ2-5
D: TRBD2
size: .
CDR3: CASSFRATGGETQYF
DNA: TGCGCCAGCAGCTTTAGGGCCACGGGGGGAGAGACCCAGTACTTC

V: TRBV27
J: TRBJ1-2
D: .
size: many
CDR3: CASSPSFWSSSYGYTF
DNA: TGTGCCAGCAGTCCCAGTTTTTGGAGTAGTAGCTATGGCTACACCTTC

V: TRBV5-1
J: TRBJ2-3
D: TRBD1
size: few
CDR3: CASSLYGTGTDTQYF
DNA: TGCGCCAGCAGCTTGTATGGGACAGGGACAGATACGCAGTATTTT

V: TRBV29-1
J: TRBJ2-3
D: TRBD1
size: many
CDR3: CSVEDINRGGTDTQYF
DNA: TGCAGCGTTGAAGATATCAACAGGGGAGGCACAGATACGCAGTATTTT

V: TRBV12-3/TRBV12-4
J: TRBJ2-3
D: .
size: many
CDR3: CASRPPVSDTQYF
DNA: TGTGCCAGCAGACCCCCCGTTTCAGATACGCAGTATTTT

V: TRBV6-2/TRBV6-3
J: TRBJ2-3
D: .
size: few
CDR3: CASRKDVSTDTQYF
DNA: TGTGCCAGCAGGAAGGACGTAAGCACAGATACGCAGTATTTT

V: TRBV5-6
J: TRBJ1-5
D: TRBD1
size: .
CDR3: CASSLLTGANQPQHF
DNA: TGTGCCAGCAGCTTGTTGACAGGGGCGAATCAGCCCCAGCATTTT

V: TRBV6-1
J: TRBJ2-5
D: .
size: .
CDR3: CASTPEGTQHF
DNA: TGTGCCAGCACCCCCGAGGGGACCCAGCACTTC

V: TRBV29-1
J: TRBJ1-1
D: TRBD1
size: .
CDR3: CSVGTGRRTMNTEAFF
DNA: TGCAGCGTTGGGACAGGGAGGAGGACTATGAACACTGAAGCTTTCTTT

V: TRBV18
J: TRBJ2-2
D: TRBD1
size: .
CDR3: CASSEGQAYTGELFF
DNA: TGTGCCAGCTCAGAAGGACAGGCCTACACCGGGGAGCTGTTTTTT

V: TRBV7-9
J: TRBJ2-1
D: .
size: .
CDR3: CASSSPGVSYNEQFF
DNA: TGTGCCAGCAGCTCGCCGGGAGTGTCCTACAATGAGCAGTTCTTC

V: TRBV4-3
J: TRBJ2-7
D: .
size: many
CDR3: CASSQEWRISYEQYF
DNA: TGCGCCAGCAGCCAAGAATGGCGGATTTCCTACGAGCAGTACTTC

V: TRBV3-1
J: TRBJ1-2
D: .
size: .
CDR3: CASSQEGGTYSYGYTF
DNA: TGTGCCAGCAGCCAAGAAGGTGGGACTTACAGCTATGGCTACACCTTC

V: TRBV28
J: TRBJ2-4
D: .
size: .
CDR3: CASSFLTAKNIQYF
DNA: TGTGCCAGCAGTTTTCTTACAGCCAAAAACATTCAGTACTTC

V: TRBV5-5
J: TRBJ2-3
D: .
size: .
CDR3: CASSSGQSSTDTQYF
DNA: TGTGCCAGCAGCTCGGGCCAGTCTAGCACAGATACGCAGTATTTT

V: TRBV5-1
J: TRBJ2-3
D: .
size: few
CDR3: CASSLGGVRDTQYF
DNA: TGCGCCAGCAGCCTCGGGGGAGTAAGAGATACGCAGTATTTT

V: TRBV3-1
J: TRBJ1-2
D: TRBD1
size: many
CDR3: CASSQTGGYGYTF
DNA: TGTGCCAGCAGCCAGACAGGGGGCTATGGCTACACCTTC